This paragraph covers one T cell receptor beta chain sequence. Its antigen remains unidentified. These data are taken from a study of CD8+CD57+ T cells in acquired aplastic anemia. The overall study: DNA from sorted CD4+ and CD8+ cells averaged approximately 2.9 ug.

Study-level points and caveats: Between patients and controls, about 30 CD8+ CDR3 sequences were found in common. In CD8+ cells, Simpson's diversity showed no significant difference between patients and controls.

Previously, flow cytometry had revealed CD8+CD57+ cell expansion in the patients chosen for sequencing. Each patient gave a blood sample that was collected before any therapy had been received. The CDR3 has 12 residues. The V gene's germline CDR1 is LGHNA and CDR2 YNFKEQ. Trimming took off 0 bases at V and 8 bases at J, with 7 bases between the two ends. Genomic DNA templated the TCR beta VDJ and CDR3 profiling. TCRdb re-called the reads through MiXCR, storing one row per CDR3 protein. In the table there are roughly 500,000 distinct CDR3 sequences, around 30% of which are singletons. V and J are TRBV4-2 and TRBJ1-1; weak D call: TRBD1 (5 bases). The origin of this receptor is a human donor with aplastic anemia. The sample was sorted CD4+, CD8+, or CD8+CD57+ T cells (not recorded which) from PBMCs. In DNA, the CDR3 is TGTGCCAGCAGCCAAGAGAACAGGGAAGCTTTCTTT. Amino acid sequence: CASSQENREAFF.